A single sample is the source of the 28 T cell receptor beta chains below, sequenced in a study of shared clonotypes between healthy human individuals. Using immunoSEQ multiplex PCR, the repertoire was profiled, and TCRdb retains in-frame clones only, with some absent. The sample carries around 1.6 million clones, approximately 98% recorded once. The sequenced sample was naive CD4+ T cells sorted from blood. Subset in this sample: CD45RA+ positively selected. The receptors were sampled from a man aged 25-45 years in good health.

A note on this clone: At the DNA level, this CDR3 is encoded by other sequences in the same sample as well. The chain links TRBV28 to TRBJ2-7, with 11 bases that match TRBD2. Trimming removed 5 bases from V and 2 bases from J; junction bases left unmatched: 2. The CDR3 sequence is 14 residues long. Per the germline V gene, CDR1 is MDHEN and CDR2 is SYDVKM. CDR3 sequence reads: CASSLSGRAYEQYF. CDR3 in DNA: TGTGCCAGCAGTCTTAGCGGGAGGGCCTACGAGCAGTACTTC. The complete variable domain, with remaining parts taken from reference TRBV28 and TRBJ2-7, reads DVKVTQSSRYLVKRTGEKVFLECVQDMDHENMFWYRQDPGLGLRLIYFSYDVKMKEKGDIPEGYSVSREKKERFSLILESASTNQTSMYLCASSLSGRAYEQYFGPGTRLTVT.

The gene calls are TRBV7-6 and TRBJ2-5, with TRBD2 identical over 10 bases. CDR3 length equals 16 residues. With 2 bases clipped from V and 5 bases from J, the junction kept 8 bases outside the gene matches. Germline V lookup: CDR1 SGHVS, CDR2 FNYEAQ. The CDR3 spells CASSLLPSGSRETQYF. The CDR3 DNA sequence: TGTGCCAGCAGCTTACTGCCTAGCGGGAGTCGTGAGACCCAGTACTTC.

This chain uses TRBV6-1 with TRBJ2-6, with D possibly TRBD2 on 5 matching bases. There are 17 residues in the CDR3. The V end was cut by 1 base, the J end by 0 bases, with 10 bases between. CDR1 and CDR2 from the germline V gene are MNHNS and SASEGT. The CDR3 bases are TGTGCCAGCAGTGAAGTGAGAGGGATCTCTGGGGCCAACGTCCTGACTTTC. This encodes CASSEVRGISGANVLTF.

The rearrangement uses TRBV2 and TRBJ1-1; 8 bases agree with TRBD1. V lost 0 bases, J lost 0 bases, and 6 bases stayed unmatched. The germline V gene has CDR1 SNHLY and CDR2 FYNNEI. This CDR3 contains 17 residues. For the CDR3, the DNA is TGTGCCAGCAGTGAAGCTCTGGGACAGGAAATGAACACTGAAGCTTTCTTT. This gives the protein CASSEALGQEMNTEAFF.

The chain is built from TRBV6-5 and TRBJ2-1; D gene uncertain. The V gene lost 0 bases and the J gene lost 6 bases, with 12 bases spanning the gap. Germline V lookup: CDR1 MNHEY, CDR2 SVGAGI. The CDR3 has 15 residues. CDR3 DNA sequence: TGTGCCAGCAGTTACTCGATTTTGGAGAGCAATGAGCAGTTCTTC. This codes for CASSYSILESNEQFF.

CDR3 bases: TGTGCCATCAGTGAGCGGCCGGGACAGGGCGGCACTGAAGCTTTCTTT. Its translation: CAISERPGQGGTEAFF. The chain uses TRBV10-3 and TRBJ1-1; 9 bases map to TRBD1. The CDR3 runs 16 residues. The germline V gene has CDR1 ENHRY and CDR2 SYGVKD. Germline trimming cut 2 bases from V and 4 bases from J; bases unmatched to any gene: 8.

Worth noting for this clone: Other DNA sequences in this specimen translate into the identical CDR3. The CDR3 protein is CASSPKDEQYF. The CDR3 region has the DNA TGTGCCAGCTCACCGAAGGACGAGCAGTACTTC. The chain is built from TRBV18 and TRBJ2-7; D ambiguous. The CDR3 runs to 11 residues. Germline CDR1 KGHSH, CDR2 LQKENI. V was shortened by 3 bases and J by 5 bases, with 5 bases between the two germline ends. The whole variable domain, filled in from reference TRBV18 and TRBJ2-7, reads NAGVMQNPRHLVRRRGQEARLRCSPMKGHSHVYWYRQLPEEGLKFMVYLQKENIIDESGMPKERFSAEFPKEGPSILRIQQVVRGDSAAYFCASSPKDEQYFGPGTRLTVT.

CDR3 nucleotides: TGTGCCACCAGCGTGGTGGGCTCTGGGGCCAACGTCCTGACTTTC. Encoded protein: CATSVVGSGANVLTF. This chain links TRBV15 with TRBJ2-6, with D uncertain. V was cut by 5 bases and J by 0 bases, with 8 bases left in between. Germline loops: CDR1 LNHNV, CDR2 YYDKDF (reference sequence). This CDR3 comprises 15 residues.

J is TRBJ2-2 and V is TRBV19; D is possibly TRBD1 or TRBD2 (6 bases each). The CDR3 loop spans 18 amino acids. V was pared by 8 bases and J by 4 bases, with 26 bases between. CDR1 is LNHDA, CDR2 SQIVND, per germline (reference sequence). Here the CDR3 reads CASGIRSGGPTSTGELFF. CDR3 coding DNA: TGTGCCAGTGGAATCAGGTCCGGGGGCCCAACATCCACCGGGGAGCTGTTTTTT.

The table lists this clone with a count of one. The gene calls are TRBV7-9 and TRBJ2-6; 10 nucleotides line up with TRBD1. This CDR3 is 15 amino acids long. Germline CDR1 and CDR2: SEHNR and FQNEAQ (reference sequence). Germline trimming cut 5 bases from V and 9 bases from J; bases unmatched to any gene: 7. CDR3 DNA: TGTGCCAGCAGCCATGCGGGACAGGGGTTCAACGTCCTGACTTTC. Its translation is CASSHAGQGFNVLTF.

The chain employs TRBV9 and TRBJ2-1; perhaps TRBD2 as D (5 bases). The CDR3 has 14 amino acids. Germline CDR1 reads SGDLS; CDR2 reads YYNGEE. Trimming cost V 0 bases and J 6 bases, with 10 bases left between them. The CDR3 DNA sequence: TGTGCCAGCAGCGTAGGGCCTAGCCCCAATGAGCAGTTCTTC. Amino acid sequence: CASSVGPSPNEQFF.

This clone came up once. The J gene is TRBJ2-7, the V gene TRBV2, with 7 bases aligning to TRBD2. Per germline, CDR1 SNHLY and CDR2 FYNNEI. This CDR3 spans 14 amino acids. V was clipped by 7 bases and J by 3 bases; unmatched bases: 9. The CDR3 region has the DNA TGTGCCAGCAAGGAAGGGCGGGAGCGCTACGAGCAGTACTTC. Its protein product is CASKEGRERYEQYF.

About this clone itself: Other nucleotide sequences in the sample specify the same CDR3. The J gene is TRBJ2-3, the V gene TRBV9; D gene unclear. Germline lookup yields CDR1 SGDLS and CDR2 YYNGEE. The CDR3 runs to 12 residues. V lost 0 bases and J 6 bases, leaving 5 bases between the germline ends. The CDR3 region has the DNA TGTGCCAGCAGCGTAGATTTGGATACGCAGTATTTT. Translated: CASSVDLDTQYF.

This clone appeared a single time. The chain carries TRBV7-2 and TRBJ2-2; 8 bases are shared with TRBD2. With V trimmed by 3 bases and J by 4 bases, 4 bases remained unmatched. Germline loops: CDR1 SGHTA, CDR2 FQGNSA. This CDR3 is 15 amino acids long. CDR3 sequence reads: CASSFREGPTGELFF. DNA for the CDR3: TGTGCCAGCAGCTTTCGGGAGGGCCCCACCGGGGAGCTGTTTTTT.

The J gene is TRBJ2-1, the V gene TRBV4-2, with 13 bases that match TRBD2. Germline CDR1 reads LGHNA; CDR2 reads YNFKEQ. V trimming: 0 bases; J trimming: 7 bases; junction bases outside the gene matches: 12. The CDR3 is 19 amino acids. CDR3 in amino acids: CASSQEGGTSGTSVNEQFF. The CDR3 nucleotides read TGTGCCAGCAGCCAAGAGGGAGGGACTAGCGGGACTTCTGTTAATGAGCAGTTCTTC.

Comments on this clone: Other DNA variants within this sample encode the same CDR3. The rearrangement links TRBV5-1 to TRBJ2-5; possibly TRBD1 for D (6 bases). The ends were cut back, 0 bases at V and 2 bases at J, with 11 bases in the middle. Germline V lookup: CDR1 SGHRS, CDR2 YFSETQ. The CDR3 runs 15 residues. CDR3 sequence: CASSLATRGQETQYF. The CDR3 DNA is TGCGCCAGCAGCTTGGCCACAAGGGGGCAAGAGACCCAGTACTTC.

This chain uses TRBV18 with TRBJ2-2; TRBD2 matches 12 bases. V shed 5 bases and J 6 bases; nucleotides not matched to a gene: 10. This CDR3 has 17 amino acids. In germline, CDR1 is KGHSH, CDR2 LQKENI. The CDR3 DNA reads as TGTGCCAGCTCAAGAACGACTAGCGGGAGTCCCCCCGGGGAGCTGTTTTTT. The encoded protein is CASSRTTSGSPPGELFF.

The V gene is TRBV23-1, the J gene TRBJ2-7; no firm D call. TRBV23-1 is flagged as an ORF with uncertain function. The CDR3 is 16 amino acids. V was shortened by 1 base and J by 0 bases, with 13 bases between the two germline ends. The CDR3 bases are TGCGCCAGCAGTCAATACGTGCAGGACCACTCCTACGAGCAGTACTTC. Translated, it gives CASSQYVQDHSYEQYF.

The rearrangement uses TRBV18 and TRBJ2-5, with no clear D. This CDR3 region has 15 residues. Germline V gives CDR1 KGHSH, CDR2 LQKENI. Trimming removed 4 bases at V and 4 bases at J, with 16 bases between. The CDR3 nucleotides are TGTGCCAGCTCACGGAATGGCGGTACCGGAGAGACCCAGTACTTC. Protein product: CASSRNGGTGETQYF.

This chain links TRBV19 with TRBJ1-1; perhaps TRBD1 as D (6 bases). The germline V gene has CDR1 LNHDA and CDR2 SQIVND (reference sequence). Trimming took off 4 bases at V and 6 bases at J, with 12 bases between the two ends. The CDR3 is 13 residues long. CDR3 DNA: TGTGCCAGTAGTAGCAGGGGATACTCTGAAGCTTTCTTT. Its translation: CASSSRGYSEAFF.

The rearrangement links TRBV29-1 to TRBJ2-7; D ambiguous. This CDR3 comprises 13 residues. V lost 4 bases and J 3 bases, leaving 13 bases between the germline ends. CDR1 and CDR2 from the germline V gene are SQVTM and ANQGSEA. The CDR3 region is CSVVAFGDYEQYF. DNA of the CDR3: TGCAGCGTTGTCGCCTTCGGAGACTACGAGCAGTACTTC.

The CDR3 DNA is TGTGCCAGCAGCCCCGCCGGGACAGGGGATTTTTACGAGCAGTACTTC. Translating gives CASSPAGTGDFYEQYF. The rearrangement uses TRBV28 and TRBJ2-7, with 10 bases aligning to TRBD1. This CDR3 has 16 amino acids. With V trimmed by 6 bases and J by 4 bases, 12 bases remained unmatched. Looked up from germline, CDR1 is MDHEN and CDR2 is SYDVKM.

This chain uses TRBV19 with TRBJ2-3; tentatively, D is TRBD2 (5 bases). Germline lookup yields CDR1 LNHDA and CDR2 SQIVND (reference sequence). The CDR3 extends over 12 amino acids. V was clipped by 10 bases and J by 2 bases, with 10 bases between them. Here the CDR3 reads CATAGLTDTQYF. The CDR3 nucleotides read TGTGCCACCGCCGGACTCACAGATACGCAGTATTTT.

The chain carries TRBV6-1 and TRBJ2-7; 15 bases fit TRBD2. V shed 0 bases and J 6 bases; nucleotides not matched to a gene: 3. Per the germline V gene, CDR1 is MNHNS and CDR2 is SASEGT. The CDR3 is 16 residues long. This CDR3 is CASSEAGLAGGREQYF. Here the CDR3 DNA reads TGTGCCAGCAGTGAAGCCGGACTAGCGGGAGGGCGCGAGCAGTACTTC.

This chain links TRBV5-1 with TRBJ1-4; TRBD1 is a possible D gene (6 bases). The germline V and J ends were trimmed by 3 bases and 8 bases, with 14 bases remaining between them. The CDR3 runs 14 residues. CDR1 is SGHRS, CDR2 YFSETQ, per germline. In DNA form, the CDR3 reads TGCGCCAGCAGCTGGGGGGCGGCCGACGAAAAACTGTTTTTT. This translates into CASSWGAADEKLFF. Looking up the rest from reference TRBV5-1 and TRBJ1-4 gives the full variable domain: KAGVTQTPRYLIKTRGQQVTLSCSPISGHRSVSWYQQTPGQGLQFLFEYFSETQRNKGNFPGRFSGRQFSNSRSEMNVSTLELGDSALYLCASSWGAADEKLFFGSGTQLSVL.

The gene calls are TRBV5-6 and TRBJ2-7; 9 nucleotides line up with TRBD2. Germline V gene lookup returns CDR1 SGHDT and CDR2 YYEEEE. The CDR3 totals 17 residues. The trim removed 4 bases at V and 1 base at J, leaving 12 bases unmatched. The CDR3 sequence: CASSPTQGSGRSYEQYF. For the CDR3, the DNA is TGTGCCAGCAGCCCTACACAGGGGAGCGGGAGGTCCTACGAGCAGTACTTC.

The chain has TRBV2 and TRBJ1-5; possibly TRBD1 for D (5 bases). Germline V gives CDR1 SNHLY, CDR2 FYNNEI. CDR3 length: 14 amino acids. The V end lost 3 bases, the J end lost 7 bases, and 13 bases lay between the germline ends. The CDR3 region is CASSEQGRDQPQHF. CDR3 DNA sequence: TGTGCCAGCAGTGAGCAGGGTAGGGACCAGCCCCAGCATTTT.

This rearrangement joins TRBV29-1 to TRBJ2-3, with 9 bases lining up with TRBD1. Germline V lookup: CDR1 SQVTM, CDR2 ANQGSEA. CDR3 size: 15 residues. The V segment lost 2 bases and the J segment 7 bases; nucleotides outside the gene matches: 10. The CDR3 loop reads CSVEPNRGPKNTQYF. The CDR3 DNA reads as TGCAGCGTTGAACCGAACAGGGGGCCCAAGAATACGCAGTATTTT.